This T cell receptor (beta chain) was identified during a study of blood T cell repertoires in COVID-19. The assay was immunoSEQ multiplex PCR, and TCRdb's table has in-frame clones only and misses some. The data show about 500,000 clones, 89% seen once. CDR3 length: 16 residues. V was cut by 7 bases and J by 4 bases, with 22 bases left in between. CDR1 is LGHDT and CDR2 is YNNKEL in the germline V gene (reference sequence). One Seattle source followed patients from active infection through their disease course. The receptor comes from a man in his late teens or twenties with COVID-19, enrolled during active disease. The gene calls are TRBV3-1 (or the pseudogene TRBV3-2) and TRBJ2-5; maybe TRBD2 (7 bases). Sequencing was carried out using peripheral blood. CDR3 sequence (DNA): TGTGCCAGCACGCAAAGGGGGGGAACCCCGAGAGAGACCCAGTACTTC. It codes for CASTQRGGTPRETQYF.